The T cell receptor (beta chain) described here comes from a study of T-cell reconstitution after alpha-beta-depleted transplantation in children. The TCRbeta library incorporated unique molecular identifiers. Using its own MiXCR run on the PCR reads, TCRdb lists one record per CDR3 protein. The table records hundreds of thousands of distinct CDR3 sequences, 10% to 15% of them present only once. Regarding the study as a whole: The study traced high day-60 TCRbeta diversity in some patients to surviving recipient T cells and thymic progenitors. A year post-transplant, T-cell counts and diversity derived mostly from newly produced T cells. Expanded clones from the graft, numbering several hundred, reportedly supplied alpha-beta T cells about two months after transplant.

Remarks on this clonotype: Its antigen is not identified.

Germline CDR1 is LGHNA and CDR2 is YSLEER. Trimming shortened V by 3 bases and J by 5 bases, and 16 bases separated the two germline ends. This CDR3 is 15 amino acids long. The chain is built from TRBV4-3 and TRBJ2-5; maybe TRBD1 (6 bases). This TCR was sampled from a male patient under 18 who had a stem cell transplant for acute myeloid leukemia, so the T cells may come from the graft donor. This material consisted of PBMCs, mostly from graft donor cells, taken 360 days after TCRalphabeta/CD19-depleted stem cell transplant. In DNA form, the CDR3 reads TGCGCCAGCAGCCAGGAGCCCAACAGGGCGGAGACCCAGTACTTC. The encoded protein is CASSQEPNRAETQYF.